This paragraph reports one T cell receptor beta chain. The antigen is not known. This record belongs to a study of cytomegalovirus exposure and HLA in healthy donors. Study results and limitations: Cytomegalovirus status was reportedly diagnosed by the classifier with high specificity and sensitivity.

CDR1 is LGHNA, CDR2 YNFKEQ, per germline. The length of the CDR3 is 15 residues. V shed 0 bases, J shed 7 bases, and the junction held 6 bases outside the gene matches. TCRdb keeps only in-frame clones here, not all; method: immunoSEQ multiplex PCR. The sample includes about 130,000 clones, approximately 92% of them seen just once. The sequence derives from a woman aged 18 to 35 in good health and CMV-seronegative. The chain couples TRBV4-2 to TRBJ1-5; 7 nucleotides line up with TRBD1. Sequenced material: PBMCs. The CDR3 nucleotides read TGTGCCAGCAGCCAAGATAACAGGGGACGCCAGCCCCAGCATTTT. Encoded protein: CASSQDNRGRQPQHF.